One sample yielded the 18 T cell receptor beta chains listed below, sequenced in a study of OX40 agonist ivuxolimab in advanced cancers. Measured with immunoSEQ multiplex PCR; TCRdb has only the in-frame clones, and not every one. The top ten clones hold about 1.9% of a sample with roughly 80,000 clones, 86% of them seen once. Source: CD4+ or CD8+ T cells sorted from blood, taken in a trial of the OX40 agonist ivuxolimab. All receptors come from an adult with an advanced solid tumor such as melanoma, head and neck, liver or kidney cancer.

The rearrangement joins TRBV29-1 to TRBJ2-2; TRBD1 matches at 10 bases. CDR3 length: 16 amino acids. Germline V gene lookup returns CDR1 SQVTM and CDR2 ANQGSEA. The J segment lost 2 bases and the V segment lost 6 bases, leaving 9 bases of the junction unmatched. This CDR3 is CSVTPGQGDNTGELFF. The CDR3 region has the DNA TGCAGCGTAACTCCCGGACAGGGGGACAACACCGGGGAGCTGTTTTTT.

J is TRBJ1-1 and V is TRBV11-2, with D unclear. CDR1 is SGHAT, CDR2 FQNNGV, per germline. Trimming pared 7 bases from V and 6 bases from J, leaving 15 bases between. CDR3 length equals 13 residues. The CDR3 reads CASTLGVWAEAFF. CDR3 sequence (DNA): TGTGCCAGCACCCTCGGGGTCTGGGCTGAAGCTTTCTTT.

This chain joins TRBV6-5 and TRBJ2-5; D is perhaps TRBD2 (6 bases). The germline V gene has CDR1 MNHEY and CDR2 SVGAGI. With 5 bases removed from V and 5 bases from J, the gap between germline ends came to 12 bases. The CDR3 sequence is 13 residues long. CDR3 sequence reads: CASSGNSGETQYF. The CDR3 DNA follows: TGTGCCAGCAGTGGAAACAGCGGGGAGACCCAGTACTTC.

The J gene is TRBJ1-4, the V gene TRBV7-8; 7 bases line up with TRBD1. V lost 5 bases and J lost 4; bases outside the gene matches: 10. This CDR3 is 16 amino acids long. The germline gives CDR1 SGHVS, CDR2 FQNEAQ. The CDR3 sequence is CASSPLGQDRNEKLFF. The CDR3 DNA is TGTGCCAGCAGCCCGCTAGGACAGGATCGTAATGAAAAACTGTTTTTT.

The V gene is TRBV11-2, the J gene TRBJ2-3, with D uncertain. CDR1 is SGHAT and CDR2 is FQNNGV in the germline V gene. This CDR3 comprises 13 residues. The germline V and J ends were trimmed by 7 bases and 2 bases, with 10 bases remaining between them. CDR3 amino acids: CASTGRLTDTQYF. In DNA, the CDR3 is TGTGCCAGCACCGGACGGCTCACAGATACGCAGTATTTT.

The chain couples TRBV6-1 to TRBJ2-1; the match to TRBD2 covers 7 bases. CDR1 is MNHNS, CDR2 SASEGT, per germline. V lost 0 bases, J lost 0 bases, and 8 bases stayed unmatched. The CDR3 is made up of 18 amino acids. This CDR3 reads CASSEALLGGSSYNEQFF. The CDR3 DNA reads TGTGCCAGCAGTGAAGCGCTTCTGGGCGGGAGCTCCTACAATGAGCAGTTCTTC.

The V gene is TRBV4-1, the J gene TRBJ1-1; 7 bases are shared with TRBD1. This CDR3 is 15 amino acids long. Germline trimming cut 4 bases from V and 1 base from J; bases unmatched to any gene: 6. Germline V gene sequence: CDR1 MGHRA, CDR2 YSYEKL. CDR3 sequence reads: CASSPPGTANTEAFF. CDR3 bases: TGCGCCAGCAGCCCCCCCGGGACAGCGAACACTGAAGCTTTCTTT.

The chain links TRBV28 to TRBJ2-7, with D tentatively TRBD2 (6 bases). Germline V gene sequence: CDR1 MDHEN, CDR2 SYDVKM. CDR3 length: 15 residues. V gave up 5 bases and J gave up 0 bases, with 14 bases separating them. CDR3 bases: TGTGCCAGCAGTACCCGTGGGGGACTCTCCTACGAGCAGTACTTC. Translation gives CASSTRGGLSYEQYF.

This chain uses TRBV7-3 with TRBJ1-4; unclear D gene. Germline V gene sequence: CDR1 SGHTA, CDR2 FQGTGA. Trimming left V 6 bases short and J 3 bases short, with 17 bases between. The CDR3 is made up of 16 amino acids. The CDR3 loop reads CASSPNNIGSNEKLFF. The CDR3 DNA follows: TGTGCCAGCAGTCCAAACAACATAGGATCTAATGAAAAACTGTTTTTT.

V is TRBV6-5 and J is TRBJ1-2; 7 positions agree with TRBD1. V trimming: 0 bases; J trimming: 3 bases; junction bases outside the gene matches: 4. The germline gives CDR1 MNHEY, CDR2 SVGAGI. This CDR3 has 15 residues. CDR3 sequence reads: CASSYSSGGYYGYTF. DNA of the CDR3: TGTGCCAGCAGTTACTCGTCAGGGGGGTACTATGGCTACACCTTC.

This clone was picked up a small number of times. V and J are TRBV30 and TRBJ2-1; tentatively, D is TRBD1 (5 bases). The V gene's germline CDR1 is GTSNPN and CDR2 SVGIG (reference sequence). V was trimmed by 6 bases and J by 0 bases, leaving 12 bases between them. The CDR3 consists of 14 residues. CDR3 DNA: TGTGCCTGTAGGGGCGGAAGCTCCTACAATGAGCAGTTCTTC. It yields the protein CACRGGSSYNEQFF.

This rearrangement joins TRBV5-1 to TRBJ2-5; D unclear. The length of the CDR3 is 13 residues. V lost 7 bases to trimming and J lost 2 bases, with 12 bases between them. The V gene's germline CDR1 is SGHRS and CDR2 YFSETQ. This CDR3 is CASGEGPQETQYF. Written as DNA, the CDR3 is TGCGCCAGCGGGGAAGGACCGCAAGAGACCCAGTACTTC. The whole variable domain, remainder taken from reference TRBV5-1 and TRBJ2-5, is KAGVTQTPRYLIKTRGQQVTLSCSPISGHRSVSWYQQTPGQGLQFLFEYFSETQRNKGNFPGRFSGRQFSNSRSEMNVSTLELGDSALYLCASGEGPQETQYFGPGTRLLVL.

The chain joins TRBV18 to TRBJ2-2; the D gene could be TRBD1 or TRBD2 (5 bases each). CDR3 length: 15 residues. The V gene lost 3 bases and the J gene lost 5 bases, with 13 bases spanning the gap. Germline V gene sequence: CDR1 KGHSH, CDR2 LQKENI. DNA of the CDR3: TGTGCCAGCTCACCTTATAAGGGACCAACCGGGGAGCTGTTTTTT. Its translation is CASSPYKGPTGELFF.

This clone showed up just a few times. The DNA for the CDR3 is TGTGCCAGCACCTCCATAGGTGGAACTGAAGCTTTCTTT. Translated, it gives CASTSIGGTEAFF. This chain uses TRBV4-2 with TRBJ1-1, with D unclear. The germline CDR1 and CDR2 sequences are LGHNA and YNFKEQ. The ends were cut back, 7 bases at V and 5 bases at J, with 14 bases in the middle. The CDR3 extends over 13 amino acids.

CDR3 bases: TGTGCCAGCAGCTACGGGACAGGGGCTGGTCAGCCCCAGCATTTT. It encodes CASSYGTGAGQPQHF. The rearrangement joins TRBV7-6 to TRBJ1-5; 10 nucleotides match TRBD1. This CDR3 spans 15 amino acids. With V trimmed by 4 bases and J by 6 bases, 6 bases remained unmatched. The germline V gene has CDR1 SGHVS and CDR2 FNYEAQ. The full variable domain, completed using reference TRBV7-6 and TRBJ1-5, is GAGVSQSPRYKVTKRGQDVALRCDPISGHVSLYWYRQALGQGPEFLTYFNYEAQQDKSGLPNDRFSAERPEGSISTLTIQRTEQRDSAMYRCASSYGTGAGQPQHFGDGTRLSIL.

In its sample, this clone was seen once. The genes are TRBV7-2 and TRBJ1-3; D unclear. This CDR3 spans 16 amino acids. V was clipped by 2 bases and J by 0 bases, with 11 bases between them. Germline V gene sequence: CDR1 SGHTA, CDR2 FQGNSA. CDR3: CASSLNPFSSGNTIYF. CDR3 bases: TGTGCCAGCAGCTTAAATCCGTTTAGCTCTGGAAACACCATATATTTT.

The chain is built from TRBV7-6 and TRBJ1-5; the match to TRBD1 covers 8 bases. In germline, CDR1 is SGHVS, CDR2 FNYEAQ. CDR3 length: 16 amino acids. V trimming: 1 base; J trimming: 9 bases; junction bases outside the gene matches: 11. This chain's CDR3 is CASSLEGGQGLGPQHF. CDR3 bases: TGTGCCAGCAGCTTAGAAGGCGGACAGGGTTTAGGGCCCCAGCATTTT.

V and J are TRBV19 and TRBJ2-5; D is uncertain. Looked up from germline, CDR1 is LNHDA and CDR2 is SQIVND (reference sequence). This CDR3 has 12 amino acids. V was pared by 3 bases and J by 5 bases, with 7 bases between. The CDR3, as DNA: TGTGCCAGTAGTATCGGAAGGGAGACCCAGTACTTC. Translated, it gives CASSIGRETQYF. Using reference TRBV19 and TRBJ2-5 for the parts outside the CDR3, the full variable domain is DGGITQSPKYLFRKEGQNVTLSCEQNLNHDAMYWYRQDPGQGLRLIYYSQIVNDFQKGDIAEGYSVSREKKESFPLTVTSAQKNPTAFYLCASSIGRETQYFGPGTRLLVL.